This T cell receptor beta chain was observed in a study of cytomegalovirus exposure and HLA in healthy donors. PCR used 60 Vbeta primers and 13 Jbeta primers. Original methodology: Later, an analysis found around 80 million unique TCR beta chains, and 8.5 million to 14 million of these were shared. TCRdb keeps only in-frame clones here, not all; method: immunoSEQ multiplex PCR. The DNA was the basis for D and trimming; V, J and clone size are from that table. The sample gives around 170,000 clones, roughly 85% of which show up once; around 0.69% is in the top ten. General study results and limits: In a later analysis, TCR association rates varied by HLA locus: DRB1 most, HLA-C fewest.

As concerns this clone: Antigen unknown.

The receptor was derived from a woman between 35 and 50 years old in good health and CMV-seronegative. Sequenced material: PBMCs.

CDR3 region: CASSLRGVGSGELFF. In DNA, the CDR3 is TGTGCCAGCAGCTTACGGGGGGTTGGGTCCGGGGAGCTGTTTTTT. The chain is built from TRBV13 and TRBJ2-2; 7 bases are a match to TRBD2. The CDR3 consists of 15 residues. Trimming removed 2 bases from V and 6 bases from J; junction bases left unmatched: 6. From germline, CDR1 is PRHDT and CDR2 FYEKMQ (reference sequence).